This TCR beta chain was identified during a study of human T cells and chemical hapten exposure. This clonotype was picked up many times. The V gene's germline CDR1 is SGHAT and CDR2 FQNNGV. CDR3 size: 14 residues. Trimming removed 5 bases at V and 3 bases at J, with 12 bases between. The time point denotes: patch test 2, 6 weeks after DPC sensitization. Treatment noted: therapeutic diphenylcyclopropenone sensitization with weekly scalp DPC. From the RACE reads, TCRdb called clonotypes with MiXCR, one entry per CDR3 protein. The sample shows about 54,000 distinct CDR3 sequences, 9.5% to 10% of them seen only once.

This TCR was sampled from a woman in her fifties or sixties with alopecia areata. Some clones in this sample may be carry-over from other donors' samples. The specimen was whole blood, collected in connection with sensitization to the hapten diphenylcyclopropenone (DPC). This chain joins TRBV11-2 and TRBJ2-3, with unresolved D. The CDR3 here is CASSPRVGTDTQYF. As DNA, the CDR3 is TGTGCCAGCAGCCCCCGAGTCGGGACAGATACGCAGTATTTT.